This entry describes one T cell receptor beta chain. There are a few counts of this clonotype. The target of this receptor is not known. Within one base of it there is no much larger clone, and no base qualities were kept. Sample time point, as interpreted from the label and publication: day 60 (about 2 months) after transplantation. Read against the paper, the sample's treatment or condition label means: allogeneic hematopoietic cell transplantation with graft depleted of TCRalphabeta T cells and CD19 B cells. Transplant recipients were children who received TCRalphabeta/CD19-depleted allogeneic hematopoietic cell grafts. The data stem from a study of T-cell reconstitution after alpha-beta-depleted transplantation in children (dated by TCRdb to about 2016). Looking at the study overall: The study quantitatively tracked T-cell immune reconstitution after TCRalphabeta/CD19-depleted allogeneic hematopoietic cell transplantation in children using TCR repertoire profiling.

What the study reported, not specific to this receptor: Over the following months the frequencies of hyperexpanded clones went down, and after one year T-cell counts and TCRbeta diversity were mostly credited to newly produced T cells. In some patients, high TCRbeta diversity at day 60 was attributed to recipient T cells and intrathymic progenitors that had survived conditioning. The apparently early recovery of alphabetaT-cell counts about two months after transplant reportedly depended on only several hundred rapidly expanded clones that came from non-depleted graft cells.

The method behind the library was PCR. The listed sequencing device is Illumina HiSeq 2500. TCR libraries were prepared with molecular barcoding, using unique molecular identifiers to normalize TCRbeta repertoire quantification. The public reads were reprocessed in TCRdb via fastp at Q25 and MiXCR, keeping in-frame beta chains. Identical CDR3 protein sequences are pooled into one entry, listed with their most common genes and DNA. The sample yields 4,000 or so distinct CDR3 sequences; about 23% were counted once. Roughly 63% of the sample is held by the ten biggest clonotypes. The specimen was PBMCs, mostly from graft donor cells, collected 60 days after TCRalphabeta/CD19-depleted stem cell transplant. This TCR came from a boy younger than two who had a stem cell transplant for acute myeloid leukemia, so the T cells may come from the graft donor.

The CDR3 region reads CASSRSGGSNYGYTF. In nucleotide form, the sequence is TGTGCCAGCAGCCGATCCGGGGGCTCTAACTATGGCTACACCTTC. The chain links TRBV3-1 with TRBJ1-2, and TRBD1 may be the D gene, going by 6 matching bases. The CDR3 runs 15 amino acids, cysteine and phenylalanine included. Of all the DNA, just the CDR3 is kept, 45 bases in frame from base 1. V is pared back by 4 bases and J by 0 bases, with 12 bases lying between the germline termini. CDR1 and CDR2 were assigned from the germline V gene (reference sequence) as LGHDT and YNNKEL.